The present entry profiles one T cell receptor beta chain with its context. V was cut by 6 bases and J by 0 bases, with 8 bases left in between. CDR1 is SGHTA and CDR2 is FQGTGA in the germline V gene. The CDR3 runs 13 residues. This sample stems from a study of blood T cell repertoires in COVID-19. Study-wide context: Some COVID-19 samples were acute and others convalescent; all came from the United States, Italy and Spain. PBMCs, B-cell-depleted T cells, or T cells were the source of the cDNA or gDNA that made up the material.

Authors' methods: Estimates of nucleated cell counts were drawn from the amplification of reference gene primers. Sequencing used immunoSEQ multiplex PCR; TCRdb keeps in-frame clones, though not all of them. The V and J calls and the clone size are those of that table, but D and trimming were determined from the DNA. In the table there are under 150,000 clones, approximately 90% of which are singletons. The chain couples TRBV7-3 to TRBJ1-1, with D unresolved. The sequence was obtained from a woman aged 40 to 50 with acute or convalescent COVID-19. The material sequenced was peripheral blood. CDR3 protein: CASSQAMNTEAFF. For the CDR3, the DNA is TGTGCCAGCAGTCAGGCTATGAACACTGAAGCTTTCTTT.